Sequencing of this TCR beta chain was carried out in a study of shared clonotypes between healthy human individuals. Study results and caveats: Among the subsets, naive ones generally showed larger estimated richness than memory ones.

The length of the CDR3 is 13 residues. Germline V lookup: CDR1 ENHRY, CDR2 SYGVKD. Points on this clone: Its specificity is not known. Germline is not matched at one junction end, which may reflect a read error.

The table came from immunoSEQ multiplex PCR; TCRdb's copy has only in-frame clones and leaves some out. Of some 2,000,000 clones in the sample, roughly 95% were seen once. The source of this sequence is a man aged 18 to 35 in good health. The sequencing sample was made of naive CD4+ T cells sorted from blood. The subset: CD45RA+ positively selected. The chain has TRBV10-3 and TRBJ2-7; D tentatively reads TRBD1 or TRBD2 (5 bases each). CDR3 region: CAISESKQAGKDF. The CDR3 DNA reads TGTGCCATCAGTGAGTCGAAACAGGCCGGGAAGGACTTC.